These 8 T cell receptor beta chains were sequenced from one sample in a study of T cell clonality in common variable immunodeficiency. Clones were read by immunoSEQ multiplex PCR, and TCRdb kept only the in-frame ones, dropping some. The sample has 55,000 to 65,000 clones, none seen only once. The specimen sequenced was peripheral blood mononuclear cells. The receptors were sampled from a person between 18 and 75 years old in good health.

This clone was detected many times. Sequencing ends 3 residues short of the CDR3 end; the germline J gene provides the rest. The chain carries TRBV9 and TRBJ2-3; D unresolved. Germline CDR1 and CDR2: SGDLS and YYNGEE. Trimming shortened V by 7 bases and J by 1 base, and 28 bases separated the two germline ends. CDR3 size: 19 residues. The CDR3: CASAEAQTVNPWRTDTQYF. The part of the CDR3 DNA that was read is TGTGCCAGCGCAGAGGCACAGACCGTAAATCCATGGCGCACAGATACG. Based on the CDR3 plus reference TRBV9 and TRBJ2-3, the full variable domain is DSGVTQTPKHLITATGQRVTLRCSPRSGDLSVYWYQQSLDQGLQFLIQYYNGEERAKGNILERFSAQQFPDLHSELNLSSLELGDSALYFCASAEAQTVNPWRTDTQYFGPGTRLTVL.

This clone was seen ten or more times. The read finishes 3 residues shy of the CDR3 end, and the germline J gene is used to complete it. V usage is TRBV7-2 and J usage is TRBJ2-5; tentative D call: TRBD1 (6 bases). Germline V CDR1 and CDR2: SGHTA, FQGNSA. V was cut by 7 bases and J by 1 base, with 13 bases left in between. The CDR3 runs to 14 residues. The CDR3: CASNIQGIQETQYF. The part of the CDR3 DNA that was read is TGTGCCAGCAACATACAGGGAATCCAAGAGACC.

This clone was counted many times. The covered CDR3 bases are TGTGCCAGCAGTGAAGATTCTGCGGGAGTCGTAGAGACC. Its translation is CASSEDSAGVVET. The complete CDR3 sequence is CASSEDSAGVVETQYF. The J gene is TRBJ2-5, the V gene TRBV6-1; 7 nucleotides agree with TRBD2. The read halts 3 residues ahead of the CDR3 end, with the missing end drawn from the germline J gene. V lost 1 base, J lost 4 bases, and 9 bases stayed unmatched. CDR1 MNHNS and CDR2 SASEGT come from the germline V gene. The CDR3 runs 16 residues.

Notes on this clone: Sequencing ends 3 residues short of the CDR3 end; the germline J gene provides the rest. The genes are TRBV19 and TRBJ2-3, with 8 bases that match TRBD2. The junction had 10 bases not matched to a gene; V was cut back by 7 bases and J by 4 bases. CDR1 is LNHDA and CDR2 is SQIVND in the germline V gene (reference sequence). This CDR3 region has 15 residues. The CDR3 reads CASMASGLTADTQYF. The DNA read from the CDR3 is TGTGCCAGTATGGCTAGCGGGTTGACGGCAGATACG.

This clone was observed at least ten times. The CDR3 end is not reached by the read, which stops 3 residues before it; the germline J gene fills it in. The genes are TRBV3-1 (or the pseudogene TRBV3-2) and TRBJ2-7; possible D gene TRBD1, 6 bases. Trimming pared 6 bases from V and 3 bases from J, leaving 15 bases between. There are 14 residues in the CDR3. Germline loops: CDR1 LGHDT, CDR2 YNNKEL (reference sequence). The CDR3 loop is CASSPGTTDYEQYF. The part of the CDR3 DNA that was read is TGTGCCAGCAGTCCCGGGACAACGGACTACGAG.

This clone was observed many times. The CDR3 end is not reached by the read, which stops 3 residues before it; the germline J gene fills it in. V is TRBV7-9 and J is TRBJ2-5, with TRBD2 as a possible D gene (6 bases). In germline, CDR1 is SEHNR, CDR2 FQNEAQ (reference sequence). CDR3 length: 14 amino acids. Deletions cut 10 bases from V and 1 base from J, with 16 bases between. The CDR3 is CANLALVGQETQYF. CDR3 DNA (partial): TGTGCCAACCTAGCGCTAGTGGGCCAAGAGACC.

This clone was detected ten times or more. Its ends do not fully match the called genes, so a read error is possible. The read ends 3 residues before the CDR3 terminus; that terminus is restored from the germline J gene. The rearrangement joins TRBV4-2 to TRBJ1-6, with D perhaps TRBD1 (6 bases). The CDR3 spans 16 residues. Germline assignment: CDR1 LGHNA and CDR2 YNFKEQ. CDR3 DNA (partial): TGCGCCAGCAGCCAAGACCAGGGGTTTATGAATTCACCC. The encoded protein is CASSQDQGFMNSP. The whole CDR3 sequence reads CASSQDQGFMNSPLHF.

This clone was recorded many times. The read stops 3 residues short of the end of the CDR3; the missing end is completed from the germline J gene. The genes are TRBV19 and TRBJ2-2; 7 bases align to TRBD1. The CDR3 loop spans 16 amino acids. CDR1 is LNHDA, CDR2 SQIVND, per germline (reference sequence). V trimming: 5 bases; J trimming: 6 bases; junction bases outside the gene matches: 12. Partial CDR3 DNA: TGTGCCAGTAGTCAAAGGTCCGGGACAGTGGCCGGGGAG. Its protein product is CASSQRSGTVAGE. The whole CDR3 protein reads CASSQRSGTVAGELFF.